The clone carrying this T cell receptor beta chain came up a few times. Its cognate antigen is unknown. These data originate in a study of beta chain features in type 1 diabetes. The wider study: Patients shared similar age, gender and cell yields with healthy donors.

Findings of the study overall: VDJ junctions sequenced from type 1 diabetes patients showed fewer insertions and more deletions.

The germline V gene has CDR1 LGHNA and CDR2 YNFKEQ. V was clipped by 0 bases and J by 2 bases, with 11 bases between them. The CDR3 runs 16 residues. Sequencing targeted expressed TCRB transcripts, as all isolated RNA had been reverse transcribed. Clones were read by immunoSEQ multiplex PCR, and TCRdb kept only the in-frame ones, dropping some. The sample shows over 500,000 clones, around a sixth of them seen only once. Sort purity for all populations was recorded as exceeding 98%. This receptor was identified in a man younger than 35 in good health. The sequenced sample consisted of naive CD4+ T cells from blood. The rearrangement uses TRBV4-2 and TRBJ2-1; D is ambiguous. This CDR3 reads CASSQDLSVPYNEQFF. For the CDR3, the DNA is TGTGCCAGCAGCCAAGATTTGTCGGTTCCCTACAATGAGCAGTTCTTC.